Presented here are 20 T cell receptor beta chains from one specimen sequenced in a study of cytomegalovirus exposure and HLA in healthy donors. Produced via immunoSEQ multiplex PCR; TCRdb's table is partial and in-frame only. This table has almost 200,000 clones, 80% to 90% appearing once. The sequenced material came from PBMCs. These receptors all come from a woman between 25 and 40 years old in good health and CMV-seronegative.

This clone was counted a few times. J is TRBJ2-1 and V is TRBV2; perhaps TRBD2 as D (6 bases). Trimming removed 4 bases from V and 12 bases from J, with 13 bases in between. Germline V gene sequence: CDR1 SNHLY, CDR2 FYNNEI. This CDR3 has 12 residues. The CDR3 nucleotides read TGTGCCAGCAGTGGGGACTCCTTGAGGCAGTTCTTC. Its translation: CASSGDSLRQFF.

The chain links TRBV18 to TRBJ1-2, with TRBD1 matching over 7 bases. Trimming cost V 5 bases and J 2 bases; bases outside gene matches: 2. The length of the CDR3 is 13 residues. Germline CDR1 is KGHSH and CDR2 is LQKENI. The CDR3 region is CASSGTVNYGYTF. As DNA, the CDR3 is TGTGCCAGCTCAGGGACAGTAAACTATGGCTACACCTTC. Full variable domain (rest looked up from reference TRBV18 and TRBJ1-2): NAGVMQNPRHLVRRRGQEARLRCSPMKGHSHVYWYRQLPEEGLKFMVYLQKENIIDESGMPKERFSAEFPKEGPSILRIQQVVRGDSAAYFCASSGTVNYGYTFGSGTRLTVV.

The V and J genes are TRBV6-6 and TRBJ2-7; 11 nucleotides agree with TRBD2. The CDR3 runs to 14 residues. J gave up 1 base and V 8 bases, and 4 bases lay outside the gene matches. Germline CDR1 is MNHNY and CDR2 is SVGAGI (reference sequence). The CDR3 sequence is CASATSGGSYEQYF. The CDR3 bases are TGTGCCAGCGCTACTAGCGGGGGTTCCTACGAGCAGTACTTC.

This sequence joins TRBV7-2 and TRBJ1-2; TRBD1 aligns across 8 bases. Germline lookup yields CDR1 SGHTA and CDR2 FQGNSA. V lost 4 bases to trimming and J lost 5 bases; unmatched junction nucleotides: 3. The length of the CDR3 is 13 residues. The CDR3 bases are TGTGCCAGCAGCTCGAGACAGGGGTATGGCTACACCTTC. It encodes CASSSRQGYGYTF.

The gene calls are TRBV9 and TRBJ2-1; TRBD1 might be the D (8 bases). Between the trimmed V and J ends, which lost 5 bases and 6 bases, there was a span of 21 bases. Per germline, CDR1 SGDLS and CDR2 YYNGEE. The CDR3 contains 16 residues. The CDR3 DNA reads TGTGCCAGCAGGCCAGGGGGCGGGGGCCGAGGCAATGAGCAGTTCTTC. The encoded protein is CASRPGGGGRGNEQFF. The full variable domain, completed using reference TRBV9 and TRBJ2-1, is DSGVTQTPKHLITATGQRVTLRCSPRSGDLSVYWYQQSLDQGLQFLIQYYNGEERAKGNILERFSAQQFPDLHSELNLSSLELGDSALYFCASRPGGGGRGNEQFFGPGTRLTVL.

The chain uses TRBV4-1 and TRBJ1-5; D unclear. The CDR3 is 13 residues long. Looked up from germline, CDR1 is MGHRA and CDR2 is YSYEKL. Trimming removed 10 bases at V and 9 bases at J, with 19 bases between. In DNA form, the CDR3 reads TGCGCCACCGGCGGGCCCCTCGGTCCGCCCCAGCATTTT. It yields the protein CATGGPLGPPQHF.

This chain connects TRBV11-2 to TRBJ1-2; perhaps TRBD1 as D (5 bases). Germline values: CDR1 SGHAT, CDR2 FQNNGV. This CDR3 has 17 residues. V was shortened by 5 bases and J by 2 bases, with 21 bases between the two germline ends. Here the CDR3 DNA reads TGTGCCAGCAGCGTTAGCCCCCCCCGGCGGGGCAACTATGGCTACACCTTC. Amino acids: CASSVSPPRRGNYGYTF.

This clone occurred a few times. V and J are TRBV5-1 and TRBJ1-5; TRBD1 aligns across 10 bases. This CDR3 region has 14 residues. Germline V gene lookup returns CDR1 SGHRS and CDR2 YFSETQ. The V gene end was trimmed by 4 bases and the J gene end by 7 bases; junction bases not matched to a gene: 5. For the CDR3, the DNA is TGCGCCAGCAGCCCCGGGACAGGGGAACAGCCCCAGCATTTT. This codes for CASSPGTGEQPQHF.

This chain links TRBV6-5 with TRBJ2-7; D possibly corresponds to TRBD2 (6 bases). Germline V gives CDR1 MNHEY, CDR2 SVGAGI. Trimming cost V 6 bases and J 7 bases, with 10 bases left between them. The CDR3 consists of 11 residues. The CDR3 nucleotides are TGTGCCAGCAGCACGGGGAGGGAGCAGTACTTC. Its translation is CASSTGREQYF.

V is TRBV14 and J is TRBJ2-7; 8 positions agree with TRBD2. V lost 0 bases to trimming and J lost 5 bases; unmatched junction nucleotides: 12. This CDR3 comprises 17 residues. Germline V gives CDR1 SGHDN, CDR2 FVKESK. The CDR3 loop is CASSQDLEAGVRDEQYF. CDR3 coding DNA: TGTGCCAGCAGCCAAGATCTTGAAGCGGGGGTAAGGGACGAGCAGTACTTC.

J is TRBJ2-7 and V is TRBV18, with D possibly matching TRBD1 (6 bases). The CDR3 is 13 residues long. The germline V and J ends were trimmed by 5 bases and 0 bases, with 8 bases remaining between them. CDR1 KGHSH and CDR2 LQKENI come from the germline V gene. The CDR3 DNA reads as TGTGCCAGCTCAGGGGGCAGCTCCTACGAGCAGTACTTC. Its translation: CASSGGSSYEQYF.

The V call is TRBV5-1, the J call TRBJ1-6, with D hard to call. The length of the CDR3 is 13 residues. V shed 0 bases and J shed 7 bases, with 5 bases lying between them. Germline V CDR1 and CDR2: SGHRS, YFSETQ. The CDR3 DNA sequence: TGCGCCAGCAGCTTGGTAGAGAATTCACCCCTCCACTTT. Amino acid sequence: CASSLVENSPLHF.

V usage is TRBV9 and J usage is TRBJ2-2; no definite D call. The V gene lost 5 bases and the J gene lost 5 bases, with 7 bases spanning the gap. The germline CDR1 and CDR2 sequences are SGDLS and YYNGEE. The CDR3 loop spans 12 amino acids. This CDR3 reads CASRRRTGELFF. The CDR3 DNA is TGTGCCAGCAGAAGGCGGACCGGGGAGCTGTTTTTT.

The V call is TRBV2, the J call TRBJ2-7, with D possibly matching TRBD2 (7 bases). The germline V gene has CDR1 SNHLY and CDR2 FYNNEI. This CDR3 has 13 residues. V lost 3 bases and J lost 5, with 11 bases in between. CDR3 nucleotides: TGTGCCAGCAGTGAGGGGGGGCGGGACGAGCAGTACTTC. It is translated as CASSEGGRDEQYF.

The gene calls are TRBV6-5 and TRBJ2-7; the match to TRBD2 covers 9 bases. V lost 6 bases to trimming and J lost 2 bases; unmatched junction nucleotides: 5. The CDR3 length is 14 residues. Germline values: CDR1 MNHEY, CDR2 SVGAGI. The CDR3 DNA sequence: TGTGCCAGCAGCCGGCGGGAGGGCCCCTACGAGCAGTACTTC. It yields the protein CASSRREGPYEQYF.

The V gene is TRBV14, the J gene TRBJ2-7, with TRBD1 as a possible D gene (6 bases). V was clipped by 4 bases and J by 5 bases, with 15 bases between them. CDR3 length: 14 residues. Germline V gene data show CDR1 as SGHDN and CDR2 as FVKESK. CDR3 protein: CASSPDSSHHEQYF. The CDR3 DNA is TGTGCCAGCAGCCCGGACAGTTCCCACCACGAGCAGTACTTC.

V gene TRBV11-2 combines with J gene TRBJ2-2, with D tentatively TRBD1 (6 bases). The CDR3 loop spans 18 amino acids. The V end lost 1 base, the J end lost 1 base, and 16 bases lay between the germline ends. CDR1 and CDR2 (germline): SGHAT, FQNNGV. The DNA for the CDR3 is TGTGCCAGCAGCTTAGTTTATCTTAGGACAGAGAACACCGGGGAGCTGTTTTTT. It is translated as CASSLVYLRTENTGELFF.

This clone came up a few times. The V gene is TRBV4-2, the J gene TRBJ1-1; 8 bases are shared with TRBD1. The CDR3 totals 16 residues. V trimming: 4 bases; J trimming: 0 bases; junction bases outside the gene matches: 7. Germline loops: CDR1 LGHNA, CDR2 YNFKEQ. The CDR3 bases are TGTGCCAGCAGCCGAGATACAGGGGGGATGAACACTGAAGCTTTCTTT. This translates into CASSRDTGGMNTEAFF.

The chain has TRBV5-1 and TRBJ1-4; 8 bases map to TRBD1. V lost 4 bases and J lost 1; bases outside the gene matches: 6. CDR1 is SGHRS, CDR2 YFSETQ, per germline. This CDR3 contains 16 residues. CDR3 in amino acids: CASSLDRALTNEKLFF. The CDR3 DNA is TGCGCCAGCAGCCTGGACAGGGCGCTAACTAATGAAAAACTGTTTTTT.

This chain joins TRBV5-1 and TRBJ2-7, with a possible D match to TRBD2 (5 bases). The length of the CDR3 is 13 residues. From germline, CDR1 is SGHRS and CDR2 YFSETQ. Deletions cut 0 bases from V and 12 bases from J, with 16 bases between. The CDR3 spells CASSLERRARRYF. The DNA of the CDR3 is TGCGCCAGCAGCTTGGAACGGCGGGCCCGGCGGTACTTC. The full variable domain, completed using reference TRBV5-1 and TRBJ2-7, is KAGVTQTPRYLIKTRGQQVTLSCSPISGHRSVSWYQQTPGQGLQFLFEYFSETQRNKGNFPGRFSGRQFSNSRSEMNVSTLELGDSALYLCASSLERRARRYFGPGTRLTVT.